The present TCR beta chain was sequenced within a study of CD8 T cells in ankylosing spondylitis. Overall study findings and caveats: Matched ankylosing spondylitis synovial fluid reportedly contained a significantly enriched population of disease-linked clones. In synovial fluid and blood from reactive arthritis, some motif variants were previously reported. Disease-linked clones were found to be CD8+ and relatively rare in peripheral blood. In ankylosing spondylitis blood, a motif of several highly homologous TCR beta variants appeared characteristic.

Quantitative molecular-barcoded 5'-RACE generated the TCR beta libraries. MiXCR, applied by TCRdb to the 5' RACE reads, yields one record per CDR3 protein. In the table there are around 770,000 distinct CDR3 sequences, over 9.5% of which are singletons. The CDR3 runs to 13 residues. V lost 3 bases and J lost 8, with 11 bases in between. This clonotype was counted ten times or more. The antigen is not known. What was sequenced was blood, either unsorted or a sorted T cell fraction (not recorded which). The receptor comes from a male donor with ankylosing spondylitis. This chain uses TRBV12-3 or TRBV12-4 with TRBJ2-4, with a tentative D call TRBD1 (6 bases). Here the CDR3 reads CASSLGQGHIQYF. In DNA, the CDR3 is TGTGCCAGCAGTTTGGGGCAGGGGCACATTCAGTACTTC.